This T cell receptor (beta chain) came from a study of blood T cell repertoires in COVID-19. Background on the study: Donors in the United States, Italy and Spain gave samples during acute or convalescent COVID-19. T cells, B-cell-depleted T cells, or PBMCs provided the cDNA or gDNA that served as material.

V lost 5 bases and J lost 0; bases outside the gene matches: 3. Germline CDR1 SGHVS, CDR2 FQNEAQ. The CDR3 spans 17 residues. The authors' processing: Amplification of reference gene primers provided the estimated nucleated cell counts. The method was immunoSEQ multiplex PCR; TCRdb's version includes in-frame clones alone and lacks a portion of them. That table is the source of V, J and clone size, and D and trimming were worked out from the DNA. Of about 140,000 clones in the sample, around three quarters were seen once. This clone was detected only a few times. The chain uses TRBV7-8 and TRBJ2-5, with 16 positions matching TRBD2. This receptor was obtained from a man aged 45 to 65 with acute or convalescent COVID-19. Source material: peripheral blood. The CDR3 DNA sequence: TGTGCCAGCAGCCCGGGACTAGCGGGGGGGTACCAAGAGACCCAGTACTTC. Protein product: CASSPGLAGGYQETQYF.